This entry lists 15 T cell receptor beta chains sequenced from one sample in a study of blood T cell repertoires in COVID-19. The assay was immunoSEQ multiplex PCR, and TCRdb's table has in-frame clones only and misses some. The top ten hold roughly 2.9% of the sample, which has roughly 190,000 clones, over 70% seen once. Sequenced material: peripheral blood. The receptors were gathered from a man aged 50-60 years with active or convalescent COVID-19.

The genes are TRBV2 and TRBJ2-3; 10 bases map to TRBD2. The CDR3 is 16 amino acids. Germline V gene sequence: CDR1 SNHLY, CDR2 FYNNEI. The V and J ends lost 7 bases and 1 base, in that order; junction bases with no gene match: 8. CDR3 sequence reads: CASTRRTSGGTDTQYF. CDR3 in DNA: TGTGCCAGCACCCGAAGGACTAGCGGAGGCACAGATACGCAGTATTTT.

The V gene is TRBV5-1, the J gene TRBJ1-3; 8 bases are shared with TRBD1. Trimming cost V 5 bases and J 3 bases; bases outside gene matches: 16. Germline V CDR1 and CDR2: SGHRS, YFSETQ. The CDR3 consists of 18 residues. The DNA for the CDR3 is TGCGCCAGCAGTCCGAGAGGCCAGGGGGCAGTTTTTGGAAACACCATATATTTT. Its protein product is CASSPRGQGAVFGNTIYF.

This clone was counted a few times. V and J are TRBV11-2 and TRBJ2-5; maybe TRBD1 (6 bases). Germline-derived CDR1 and CDR2 are SGHAT and FQNNGV. CDR3 length equals 14 residues. V lost 8 bases to trimming and J lost 5 bases, with 18 bases between them. Here the CDR3 DNA reads TGTGCCAGCCAGCTATTTGGGGGCAAGGAGACCCAGTACTTC. Amino acid sequence: CASQLFGGKETQYF. Filled out from reference TRBV11-2 and TRBJ2-5, the complete variable domain reads EAGVAQSPRYKIIEKRQSVAFWCNPISGHATLYWYQQILGQGPKLLIQFQNNGVVDDSQLPKDRFSAERLKGVDSTLKIQPAKLEDSAVYLCASQLFGGKETQYFGPGTRLLVL.

The chain joins TRBV4-3 to TRBJ2-1, with 7 nucleotides matching TRBD1. There are 17 residues in the CDR3. Per germline, CDR1 LGHNA and CDR2 YSLEER. The V segment lost 1 base and the J segment 2 bases; nucleotides outside the gene matches: 8. This chain's CDR3 is CASSQGFRDRAYNEQFF. The CDR3 region has the DNA TGCGCCAGCAGCCAAGGTTTCCGGGACAGAGCCTACAATGAGCAGTTCTTC.

J is TRBJ2-3 and V is TRBV28; D perhaps matches TRBD2 (5 bases). Trimming took 5 bases from V and 1 from J, leaving 13 bases between them. The CDR3 is made up of 15 amino acids. Germline loops: CDR1 MDHEN, CDR2 SYDVKM. The CDR3 loop reads CASSLRSGGTDTQYF. The CDR3 coding sequence is TGTGCCAGCAGTCTCCGCTCCGGGGGCACAGATACGCAGTATTTT.

This clone was counted a single time. The chain is built from TRBV9 and TRBJ2-7; a weak D match, TRBD1 (6 bases). Germline V gene data show CDR1 as SGDLS and CDR2 as YYNGEE. The ends were cut back, 4 bases at V and 0 bases at J, with 14 bases in the middle. The CDR3 totals 15 residues. The CDR3 loop reads CASSRGHLSSYEQYF. The CDR3 DNA is TGTGCCAGCAGCCGGGGACACCTGAGCTCCTACGAGCAGTACTTC.

CDR3 protein: CASSLARFEKLFF. CDR3 nucleotide sequence: TGTGCCAGCAGCTTAGCCAGATTTGAAAAACTGTTTTTT. The chain combines TRBV7-9 with TRBJ1-4; no clear D. The CDR3 runs to 13 residues. Germline lookup yields CDR1 SEHNR and CDR2 FQNEAQ (reference sequence). The V end lost 0 bases, the J end lost 7 bases, and 6 bases lay between the germline ends.

This clone was recorded only once. The chain is built from TRBV30 and TRBJ1-6; no firm D call. The CDR3 is 13 amino acids. Deletions cut 6 bases from V and 8 bases from J, with 14 bases between. CDR1 and CDR2 (germline): GTSNPN, SVGIG (reference sequence). The CDR3 loop is CACGSGADSPLHF. CDR3 DNA: TGTGCCTGCGGATCGGGTGCGGATTCACCCCTCCACTTT.

The chain is built from TRBV5-8 and TRBJ2-5, with 9 positions matching TRBD2. V dropped 1 base and J dropped 4; count of bases not matched to a gene: 8. This CDR3 is built from 16 residues. Germline CDR1 reads SGHTS; CDR2 reads YDEGEE. In DNA form, the CDR3 reads TGTGCCAGCAGCTTGATTAGCGGGAGAGTGAGAGAGACCCAGTACTTC. It encodes CASSLISGRVRETQYF.

The rearrangement uses TRBV5-1 and TRBJ1-4, with 8 bases fitting TRBD1. This CDR3 is 13 amino acids long. J lost 7 bases, V lost 4 bases, and 3 bases had no gene match. Germline V CDR1 and CDR2: SGHRS, YFSETQ. CDR3 protein: CASSRGTGEKLFF. The CDR3 region has the DNA TGCGCCAGCAGCAGGGGGACAGGTGAAAAACTGTTTTTT.

The rearrangement joins TRBV29-1 to TRBJ1-1; no reliable D call. The germline V and J ends were trimmed by 7 bases and 1 base, with 10 bases remaining between them. The CDR3 has 12 amino acids. In germline, CDR1 is SQVTM, CDR2 ANQGSEA. The CDR3 DNA follows: TGCAGCGCTCTGACAAGGAACACTGAAGCTTTCTTT. Translating gives CSALTRNTEAFF.

CDR3 amino acids: CASSVASSSTDTQYF. The CDR3, as DNA: TGTGCCAGCAGCGTAGCTAGCTCTAGCACAGATACGCAGTATTTT. V gene TRBV9 combines with J gene TRBJ2-3, with TRBD2 as a possible D gene (5 bases). The germline CDR1 and CDR2 sequences are SGDLS and YYNGEE. There are 15 residues in the CDR3. V was cut by 0 bases and J by 0 bases, with 8 bases left in between.

The chain employs TRBV5-5 and TRBJ2-7, with D hard to call. The CDR3 is made up of 14 amino acids. Deletions cut 4 bases from V and 3 bases from J, with 14 bases between. Germline V gene sequence: CDR1 SGHKS, CDR2 YYEKEE (reference sequence). Here the CDR3 reads CASSPLGVSYEQYF. For the CDR3, the DNA is TGTGCCAGCAGCCCCTTGGGCGTGAGCTACGAGCAGTACTTC.

CDR3 sequence reads: CASSFDLGTGGDGYTF. The CDR3 bases are TGCGCCAGCAGCTTCGACCTAGGGACAGGGGGAGACGGCTACACCTTC. V gene TRBV5-1 combines with J gene TRBJ1-2; 11 positions agree with TRBD1. V shed 2 bases and J 8 bases; nucleotides not matched to a gene: 11. The length of the CDR3 is 16 residues. CDR1 is SGHRS and CDR2 is YFSETQ in the germline V gene. The complete variable domain, with remaining parts taken from reference TRBV5-1 and TRBJ1-2, reads KAGVTQTPRYLIKTRGQQVTLSCSPISGHRSVSWYQQTPGQGLQFLFEYFSETQRNKGNFPGRFSGRQFSNSRSEMNVSTLELGDSALYLCASSFDLGTGGDGYTFGSGTRLTVV.

This chain connects TRBV5-6 to TRBJ1-4, with a tentative D call TRBD1 (5 bases). Germline V gene data show CDR1 as SGHDT and CDR2 as YYEEEE. V lost 4 bases and J 4 bases, leaving 17 bases between the germline ends. The CDR3 has 16 residues. The CDR3 here is CASSATSQAFNEKLFF. The CDR3, as DNA: TGTGCCAGCAGCGCCACCTCACAGGCCTTTAATGAAAAACTGTTTTTT. The full variable domain, rest sourced from reference TRBV5-6 and TRBJ1-4, is DAGVTQSPTHLIKTRGQQVTLRCSPKSGHDTVSWYQQALGQGPQFIFQYYEEEERQRGNFPDRFSGHQFPNYSSELNVNALLLGDSALYLCASSATSQAFNEKLFFGSGTQLSVL.